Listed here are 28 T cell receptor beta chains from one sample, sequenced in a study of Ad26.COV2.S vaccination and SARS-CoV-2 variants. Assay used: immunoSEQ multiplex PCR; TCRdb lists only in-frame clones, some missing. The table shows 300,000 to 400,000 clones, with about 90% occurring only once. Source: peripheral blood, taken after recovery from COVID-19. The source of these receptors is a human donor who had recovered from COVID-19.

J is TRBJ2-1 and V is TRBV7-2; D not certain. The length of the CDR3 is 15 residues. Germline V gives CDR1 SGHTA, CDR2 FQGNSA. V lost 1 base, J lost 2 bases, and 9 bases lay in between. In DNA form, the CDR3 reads TGTGCCAGCAGCTTAGTGGTCCAAGCCTACAATGAGCAGTTCTTC. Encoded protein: CASSLVVQAYNEQFF.

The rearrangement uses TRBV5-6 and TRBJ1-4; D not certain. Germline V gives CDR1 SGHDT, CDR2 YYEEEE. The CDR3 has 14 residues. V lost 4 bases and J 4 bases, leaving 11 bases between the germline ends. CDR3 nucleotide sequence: TGTGCCAGCAGCCGACGGACTGTTAATGAAAAACTGTTTTTT. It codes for CASSRRTVNEKLFF.

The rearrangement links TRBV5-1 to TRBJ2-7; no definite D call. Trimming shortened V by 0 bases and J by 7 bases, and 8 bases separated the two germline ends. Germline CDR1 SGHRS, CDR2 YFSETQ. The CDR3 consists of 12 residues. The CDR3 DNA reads TGCGCCAGCAGCTTGGCATCGTCTGAGCAGTACTTC. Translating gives CASSLASSEQYF.

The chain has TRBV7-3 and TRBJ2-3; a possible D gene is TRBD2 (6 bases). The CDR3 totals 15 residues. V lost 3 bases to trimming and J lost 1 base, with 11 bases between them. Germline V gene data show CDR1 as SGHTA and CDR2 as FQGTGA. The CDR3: CASSLVGGGTDTQYF. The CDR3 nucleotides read TGTGCCAGCAGCTTGGTGGGGGGAGGCACAGATACGCAGTATTTT. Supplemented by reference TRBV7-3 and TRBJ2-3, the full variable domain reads GAGVSQTPSNKVTEKGKYVELRCDPISGHTALYWYRQSLGQGPEFLIYFQGTGAADDSGLPNDRFFAVRPEGSVSTLKIQRTERGDSAVYLCASSLVGGGTDTQYFGPGTRLTVL.

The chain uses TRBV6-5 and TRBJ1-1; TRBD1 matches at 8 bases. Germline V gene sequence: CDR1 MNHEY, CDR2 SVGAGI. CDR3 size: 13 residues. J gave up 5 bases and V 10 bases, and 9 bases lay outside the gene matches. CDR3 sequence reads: CATQGARWTEAFF. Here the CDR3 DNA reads TGTGCCACCCAGGGGGCGCGTTGGACTGAAGCTTTCTTT.

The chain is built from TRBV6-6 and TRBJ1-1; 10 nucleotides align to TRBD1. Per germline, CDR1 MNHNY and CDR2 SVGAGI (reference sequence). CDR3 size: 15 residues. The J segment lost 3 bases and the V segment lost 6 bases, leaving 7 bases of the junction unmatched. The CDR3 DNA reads TGTGCCAGCAGACCAAGAGGGACAGGGGACACTGAAGCTTTCTTT. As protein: CASRPRGTGDTEAFF.

CDR3 bases: TGTGCCAGCAGTTTAGCAGGGACATATGGCTACACCTTC. Its protein product is CASSLAGTYGYTF. This chain joins TRBV12-3 or TRBV12-4 and TRBJ1-2; D might be TRBD1 (6 bases). This CDR3 spans 13 amino acids. V gave up 0 bases and J gave up 5 bases, with 7 bases separating them.

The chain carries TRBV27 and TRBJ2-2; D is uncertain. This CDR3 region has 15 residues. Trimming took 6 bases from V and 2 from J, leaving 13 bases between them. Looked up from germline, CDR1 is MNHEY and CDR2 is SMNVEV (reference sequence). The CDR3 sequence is CASSKARFNTGELFF. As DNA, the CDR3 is TGTGCCAGCAGCAAGGCCAGATTTAACACCGGGGAGCTGTTTTTT.

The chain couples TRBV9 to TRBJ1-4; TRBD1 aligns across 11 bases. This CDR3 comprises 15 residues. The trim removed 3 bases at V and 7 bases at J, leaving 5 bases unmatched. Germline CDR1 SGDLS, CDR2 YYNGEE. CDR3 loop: CASSGRTGGGEKLFF. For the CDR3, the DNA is TGTGCCAGCAGCGGACGGACAGGGGGCGGTGAAAAACTGTTTTTT.

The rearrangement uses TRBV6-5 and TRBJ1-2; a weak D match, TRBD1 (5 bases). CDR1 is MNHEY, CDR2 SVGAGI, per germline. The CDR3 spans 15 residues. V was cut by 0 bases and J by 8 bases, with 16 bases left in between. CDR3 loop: CASSYSGTTPRGYTF. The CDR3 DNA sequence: TGTGCCAGCAGTTACTCAGGGACCACCCCCCGGGGCTACACCTTC.

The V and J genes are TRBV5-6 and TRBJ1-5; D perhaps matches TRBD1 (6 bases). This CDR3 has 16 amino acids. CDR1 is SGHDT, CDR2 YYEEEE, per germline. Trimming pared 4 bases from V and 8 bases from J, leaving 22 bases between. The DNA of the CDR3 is TGTGCCAGCAGCCTCCGGGATGGGACAACCACAGAGCCCCAGCATTTT. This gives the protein CASSLRDGTTTEPQHF.

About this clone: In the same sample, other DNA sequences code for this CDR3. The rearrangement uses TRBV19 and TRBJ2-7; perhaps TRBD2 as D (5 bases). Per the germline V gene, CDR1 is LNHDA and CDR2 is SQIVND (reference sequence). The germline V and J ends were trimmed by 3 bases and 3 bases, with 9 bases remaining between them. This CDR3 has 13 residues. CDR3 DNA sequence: TGTGCCAGTAGTATCGGGATCAGCTACGAGCAGTACTTC. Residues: CASSIGISYEQYF.

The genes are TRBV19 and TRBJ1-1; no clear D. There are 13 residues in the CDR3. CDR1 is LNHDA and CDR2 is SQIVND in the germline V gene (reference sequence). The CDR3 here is CATQPGGGTEAFF. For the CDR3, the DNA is TGTGCAACTCAACCGGGCGGAGGCACTGAAGCTTTCTTT.

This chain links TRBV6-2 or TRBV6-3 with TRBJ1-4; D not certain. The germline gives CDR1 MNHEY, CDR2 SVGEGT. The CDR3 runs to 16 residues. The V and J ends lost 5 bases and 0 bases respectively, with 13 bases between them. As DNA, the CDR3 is TGTGCCAGCAGTCACCAAGGCGGCCCAACTAATGAAAAACTGTTTTTT. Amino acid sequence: CASSHQGGPTNEKLFF.

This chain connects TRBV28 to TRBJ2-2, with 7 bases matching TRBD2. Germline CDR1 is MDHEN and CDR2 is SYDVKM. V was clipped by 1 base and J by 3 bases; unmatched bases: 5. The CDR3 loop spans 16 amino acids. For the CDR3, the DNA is TGTGCCAGCAGTTTATCGCACGCGGGAGACACCGGGGAGCTGTTTTTT. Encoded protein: CASSLSHAGDTGELFF.

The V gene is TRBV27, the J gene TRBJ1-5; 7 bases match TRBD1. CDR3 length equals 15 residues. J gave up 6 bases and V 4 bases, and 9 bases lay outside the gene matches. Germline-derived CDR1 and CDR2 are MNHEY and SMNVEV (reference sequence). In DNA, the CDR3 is TGTGCCAGCAGTTCGTCCCGACAGGGTGGTCAGCCCCAGCATTTT. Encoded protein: CASSSSRQGGQPQHF.

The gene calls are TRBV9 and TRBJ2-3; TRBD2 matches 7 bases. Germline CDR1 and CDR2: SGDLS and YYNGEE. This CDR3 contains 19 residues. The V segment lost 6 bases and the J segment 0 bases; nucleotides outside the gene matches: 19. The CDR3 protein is CASNREPPGGGTSTDTQYF. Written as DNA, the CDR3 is TGTGCCAGCAACCGAGAACCCCCCGGCGGGGGTACTAGCACAGATACGCAGTATTTT.

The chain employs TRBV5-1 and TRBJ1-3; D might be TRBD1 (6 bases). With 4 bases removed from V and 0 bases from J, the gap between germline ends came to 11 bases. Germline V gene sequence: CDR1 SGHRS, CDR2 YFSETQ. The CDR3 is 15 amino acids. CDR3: CASSRQGNSGNTIYF. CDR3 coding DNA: TGCGCCAGCAGCCGTCAGGGGAACTCTGGAAACACCATATATTTT. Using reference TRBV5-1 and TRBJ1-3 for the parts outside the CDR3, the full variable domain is KAGVTQTPRYLIKTRGQQVTLSCSPISGHRSVSWYQQTPGQGLQFLFEYFSETQRNKGNFPGRFSGRQFSNSRSEMNVSTLELGDSALYLCASSRQGNSGNTIYFGEGSWLTVV.

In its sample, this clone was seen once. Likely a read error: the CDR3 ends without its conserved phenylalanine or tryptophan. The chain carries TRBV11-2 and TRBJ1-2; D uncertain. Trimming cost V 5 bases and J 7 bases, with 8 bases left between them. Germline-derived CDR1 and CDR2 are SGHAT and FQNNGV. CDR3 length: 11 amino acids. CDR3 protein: CASSQTGGYTL. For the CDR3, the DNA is TGTGCCAGCAGCCAGACGGGTGGCTACACCCTC.

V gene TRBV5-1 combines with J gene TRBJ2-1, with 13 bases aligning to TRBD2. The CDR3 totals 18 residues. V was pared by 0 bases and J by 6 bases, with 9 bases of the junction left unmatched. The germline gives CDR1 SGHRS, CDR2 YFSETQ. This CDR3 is CASSLGGELAGGTNEQFF. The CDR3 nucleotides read TGCGCCAGCAGCTTGGGCGGCGAACTAGCGGGGGGGACCAATGAGCAGTTCTTC.

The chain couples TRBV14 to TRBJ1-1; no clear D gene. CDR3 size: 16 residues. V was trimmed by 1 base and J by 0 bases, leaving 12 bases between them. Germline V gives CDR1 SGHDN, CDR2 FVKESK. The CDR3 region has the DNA TGTGCCAGCAGCCAAGCGGACGGCGAGATGAACACTGAAGCTTTCTTT. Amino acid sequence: CASSQADGEMNTEAFF.

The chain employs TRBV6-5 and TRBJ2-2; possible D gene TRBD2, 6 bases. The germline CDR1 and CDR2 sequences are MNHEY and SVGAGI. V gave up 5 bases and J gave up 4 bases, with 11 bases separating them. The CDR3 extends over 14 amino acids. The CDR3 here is CASSRSGGTGELFF. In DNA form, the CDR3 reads TGTGCCAGCAGTCGTTCCGGGGGCACCGGGGAGCTGTTTTTT.

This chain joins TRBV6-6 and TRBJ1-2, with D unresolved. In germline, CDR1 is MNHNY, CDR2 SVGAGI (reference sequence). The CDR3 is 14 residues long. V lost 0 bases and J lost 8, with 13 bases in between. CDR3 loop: CASSYSFVPGGYTF. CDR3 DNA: TGTGCCAGCAGTTACTCGTTTGTTCCGGGCGGCTACACCTTC.

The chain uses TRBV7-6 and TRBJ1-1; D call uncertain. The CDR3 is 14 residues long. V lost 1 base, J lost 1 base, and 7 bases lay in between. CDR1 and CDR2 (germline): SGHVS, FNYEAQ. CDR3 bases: TGTGCCAGCAGCTTAGGGGTGGGGAACACTGAAGCTTTCTTT. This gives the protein CASSLGVGNTEAFF.

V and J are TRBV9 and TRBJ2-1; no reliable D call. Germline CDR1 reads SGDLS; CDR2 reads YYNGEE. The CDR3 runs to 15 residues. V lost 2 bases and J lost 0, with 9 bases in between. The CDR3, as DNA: TGTGCCAGCAGCGTCACCCAGAGCTCCTACAATGAGCAGTTCTTC. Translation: CASSVTQSSYNEQFF.

CDR3 amino acids: CASSSGVEQYF. Written as DNA, the CDR3 is TGTGCCAGCAGTTCAGGGGTCGAGCAGTACTTC. V is TRBV6-5 and J is TRBJ2-7, with a possible D match to TRBD1 (6 bases). Trimming took 4 bases from V and 6 from J, leaving 7 bases between them. Germline loops: CDR1 MNHEY, CDR2 SVGAGI. This CDR3 has 11 residues.

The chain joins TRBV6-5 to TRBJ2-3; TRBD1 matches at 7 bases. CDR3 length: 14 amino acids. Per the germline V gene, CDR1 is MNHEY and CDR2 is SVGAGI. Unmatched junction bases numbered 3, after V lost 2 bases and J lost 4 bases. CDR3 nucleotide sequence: TGTGCCAGCAGTTACGAGGGGGCCCCAGATACGCAGTATTTT. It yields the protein CASSYEGAPDTQYF.

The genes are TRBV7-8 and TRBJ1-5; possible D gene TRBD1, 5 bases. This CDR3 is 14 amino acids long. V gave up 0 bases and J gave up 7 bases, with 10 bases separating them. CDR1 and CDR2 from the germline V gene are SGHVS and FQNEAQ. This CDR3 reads CASSLAGVTQPQHF. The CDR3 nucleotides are TGTGCCAGCAGCTTAGCAGGGGTCACGCAGCCCCAGCATTTT.